What follows describes a single T cell receptor (beta chain). It has no known antigen specificity. Per-base quality was not reported, and no clone a single base away is much larger than it. Library prep was done by 5' RACE. Sequencing instrument: Illumina HiSeq 2500. The second PCR ran for roughly 7 to 12 cycles and used a J-beta primer mix along with a sample-barcoded 5' primer. Each TCR beta cDNA molecule received a unique molecular identifier from a template-switch 5' adaptor carrying 12 random nucleotides. At least 3 million CDR3-containing paired-end reads were obtained from each sample. All of the RNA was converted into first-strand cDNA using the Mint cDNA synthesis kit, with a TRBC-specific oligonucleotide serving as the primer. Following uracil-DNA glycosylase treatment, a first 18-cycle PCR with universal primers M1SS and BC2_uni_R was performed on all cDNA. Per the authors' processing: Normalization of each sample was performed by random selection of 1 million high-quality reads, each carrying a distinct molecular identifier. Reads with shared molecular identifiers were discarded instead of being binned into consensus sequences. CDR3 identification, clonotype clustering and error correction used MiTCR with a Q25 quality threshold and the strictest error-elimination algorithm. A nonparametric unseen species model with Euler transformation was used to estimate lower-bound total TCR beta diversity. TCRdb handled the public reads itself, with Q25 trimming in fastp and clone calling in MiXCR, and kept productive beta chains. Rows matching on CDR3 protein sequence are summarized as one entry with the most common DNA and genes. It is TCRdb's table, rather than the study itself, that gives the V and J calls and clone size. The sample table contains about a million distinct CDR3 sequences; only one count was recorded for roughly 51% of them. The ten top clones hold over 20% of the sample.

CDR1 and CDR2 are read off the germline V gene as SQVTM and ANQGSEA. Inclusive of the bounding cysteine and phenylalanine, the CDR3 is 15 residues long. CDR3 DNA only is kept here, 45 bases in frame from base 1. Trimming costs V 6 bases and J 6 bases, and their ends lie 24 bases apart. The donors were roughly 40 Caucasian individuals from Russia, aged roughly 6 to 90 years, who were systemically healthy. Each donor gave 8 to 10 milliliters of peripheral blood, drawn into EDTA-treated Vacutainer tubes. PBMCs were isolated by Ficoll-Paque density-gradient centrifugation, with at least 6.5 million obtained per sample. Trizol reagent was used to extract total RNA from PBMCs, with at least 5.5 micrograms per sample. For every donor, an aliquot of PBMCs went through flow cytometry to measure the percentages of naive CD45RAhigh/CD27high T cells. This record belongs to a study of blood T cells in healthy people across ages (dated by TCRdb to about 2015). Background on the whole study: In model experiments, roughly one uniquely barcoded TCR beta cDNA molecule per two T cells was captured by template switching. The study measured age-related changes in TCR beta repertoire diversity using deep sequencing normalized with unique cDNA molecular identifiers. The donors were divided into four age groups: young (average around 16 years), middle-aged (over 35), aged (under 70) and long-lived (around 80). Donors of different ages were randomly distributed across sequencing lanes to avoid experimental bias. The study analyzed two additional independent replicas of 1 million unique cDNA reads from the same blood draw for two donors, one aged 18 to 30 and one aged 80 or older. The paper as a whole reports these results and caveats: Estimates of total diversity based on one million sequenced T cells were considered lower bounds and underestimates. Observed TCR beta diversity per million T cells fell roughly linearly with age, and a significant reduction was already apparent by age about 36. The CMV infection status of donors was not known, potentially confounding age-related changes in expanded clonotypes. The long-lived group showed more naive CD4+ T cells, fewer expanded clones and increased TCR diversity than the aged group, suggesting age selection. Bulk unsorted PBMC profiling prevented conclusive comparison of naive and antigen-experienced compartments. A strong correlation was found between observed TCR beta diversity and the percentage of naive T cells measured by flow cytometry.

This TCR was sampled from a woman between 55 and 75 years old in good health. The sample was blood. The sequence joins TRBV29-1 to TRBJ2-7; a tentative D match to TRBD1 spans 6 bases. The DNA sequence is TGCAGCGTATCGGTACTCCAGACAGGAAAGTCCGAGCAGTACTTC. Its protein product is CSVSVLQTGKSEQYF.